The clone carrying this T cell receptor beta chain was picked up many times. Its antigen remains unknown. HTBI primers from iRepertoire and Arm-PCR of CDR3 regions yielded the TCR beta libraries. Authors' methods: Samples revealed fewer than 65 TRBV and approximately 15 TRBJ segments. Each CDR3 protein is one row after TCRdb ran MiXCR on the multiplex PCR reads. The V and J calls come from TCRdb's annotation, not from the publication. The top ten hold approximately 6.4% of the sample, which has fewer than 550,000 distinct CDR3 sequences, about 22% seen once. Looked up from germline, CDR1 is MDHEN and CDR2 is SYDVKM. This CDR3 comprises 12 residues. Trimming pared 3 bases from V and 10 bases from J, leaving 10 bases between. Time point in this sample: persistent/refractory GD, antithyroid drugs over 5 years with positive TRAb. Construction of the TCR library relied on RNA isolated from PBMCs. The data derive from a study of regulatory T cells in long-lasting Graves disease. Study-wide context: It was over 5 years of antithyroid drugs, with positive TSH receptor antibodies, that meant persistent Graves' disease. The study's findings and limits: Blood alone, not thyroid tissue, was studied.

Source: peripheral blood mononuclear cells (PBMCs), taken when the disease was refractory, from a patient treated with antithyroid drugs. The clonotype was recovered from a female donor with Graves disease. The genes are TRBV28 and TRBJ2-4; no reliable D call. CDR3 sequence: CASSFPLNIQYF. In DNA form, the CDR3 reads TGTGCCAGCAGTTTCCCCCTGAATATTCAGTACTTC.